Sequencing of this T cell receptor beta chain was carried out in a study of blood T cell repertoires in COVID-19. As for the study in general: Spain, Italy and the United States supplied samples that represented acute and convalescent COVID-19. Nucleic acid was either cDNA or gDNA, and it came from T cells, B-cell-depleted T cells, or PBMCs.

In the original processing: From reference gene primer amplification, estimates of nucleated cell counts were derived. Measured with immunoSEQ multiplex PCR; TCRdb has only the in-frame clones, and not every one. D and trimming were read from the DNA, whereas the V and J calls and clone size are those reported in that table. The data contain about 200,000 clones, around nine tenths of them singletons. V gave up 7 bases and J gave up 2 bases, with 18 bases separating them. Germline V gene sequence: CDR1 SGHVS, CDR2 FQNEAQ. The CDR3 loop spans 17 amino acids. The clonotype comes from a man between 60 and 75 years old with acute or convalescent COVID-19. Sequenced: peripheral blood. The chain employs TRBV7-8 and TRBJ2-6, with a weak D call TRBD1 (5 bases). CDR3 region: CASIWGRLPTGANVLTF. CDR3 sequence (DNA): TGTGCCAGCATCTGGGGCAGGCTGCCTACTGGGGCCAACGTCCTGACTTTC.